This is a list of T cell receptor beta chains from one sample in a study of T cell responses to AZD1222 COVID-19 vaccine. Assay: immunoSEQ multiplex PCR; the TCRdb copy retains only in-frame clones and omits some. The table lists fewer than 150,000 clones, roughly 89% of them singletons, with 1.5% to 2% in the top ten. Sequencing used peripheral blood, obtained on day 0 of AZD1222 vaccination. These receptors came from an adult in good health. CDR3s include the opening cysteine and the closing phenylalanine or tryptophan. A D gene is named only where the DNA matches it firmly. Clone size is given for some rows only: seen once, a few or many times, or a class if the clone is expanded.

CDR3nt: TGTGCCAGCAGCATAGGGGGCGCAGGCACTGAAGCTTTCTTT; CDR3aa: CASSIGGAGTEAFF; d_gene: TRBD1; abundance: NA; v_gene: TRBV7-2; j_gene: TRBJ1-1
CDR3nt: TGTGCCAGCAGCTCTTTTTCCCCTCGGGGGACAGGCAATCAGCCCCAGCATTTT; CDR3aa: CASSSFSPRGTGNQPQHF; d_gene: TRBD1; abundance: NA; v_gene: TRBV7-8; j_gene: TRBJ1-5
CDR3nt: TGTGCCAGCAGCCAGGGAGTGTGGCGGAATAGCAATCAGCCCCAGCATTTT; CDR3aa: CASSQGVWRNSNQPQHF; d_gene: NA; abundance: NA; v_gene: TRBV3-1/TRBV3-2; j_gene: TRBJ1-5
CDR3nt: TGTGCCAGTAGTTCCAGGGAGCCTTATGGCTACACCTTC; CDR3aa: CASSSREPYGYTF; d_gene: NA; abundance: NA; v_gene: TRBV19; j_gene: TRBJ1-2
CDR3nt: TGTGCCAGCAGCCAAGGACGGCCCAAGGTCACTGAAGCTTTCTTT; CDR3aa: CASSQGRPKVTEAFF; d_gene: NA; abundance: once; v_gene: TRBV14; j_gene: TRBJ1-1
CDR3nt: TGTGCCAGCCGAAGAATACAGGGGAGTCAGCCCCAGCATTTT; CDR3aa: CASRRIQGSQPQHF; d_gene: TRBD1; abundance: NA; v_gene: TRBV2; j_gene: TRBJ1-5
CDR3nt: TGCGCCAGCAGCCAAGTAGTGGAAAAACTGTTTTTT; CDR3aa: CASSQVVEKLFF; d_gene: NA; abundance: NA; v_gene: TRBV4-1; j_gene: TRBJ1-4
CDR3nt: TGTGCCAGCAGGCCCTACGGCCAGAACACTGAAGCTTTCTTT; CDR3aa: CASRPYGQNTEAFF; d_gene: NA; abundance: NA; v_gene: TRBV27; j_gene: TRBJ1-1
CDR3nt: TGTGCCAGCAGCTTTGATCCTTCAACTGGAAACACCATATATTTT; CDR3aa: CASSFDPSTGNTIYF; d_gene: NA; abundance: NA; v_gene: TRBV7-2; j_gene: TRBJ1-3
CDR3nt: TGTGCCAGCAGCTTAGAGGGTGTAGGCTACACCTTC; CDR3aa: CASSLEGVGYTF; d_gene: NA; abundance: NA; v_gene: TRBV7-9; j_gene: TRBJ1-2
CDR3nt: TGCGCCAACCCTGGCCAGAGGAATCAGCCCCAGCATTTT; CDR3aa: CANPGQRNQPQHF; d_gene: NA; abundance: NA; v_gene: TRBV5-1; j_gene: TRBJ1-5
CDR3nt: TGTGCCAGTAACCATGACAGGGTTAATCAGCCCCAGCATTTT; CDR3aa: CASNHDRVNQPQHF; d_gene: TRBD1; abundance: NA; v_gene: TRBV19; j_gene: TRBJ1-5
CDR3nt: TGTGCCAGCAGCCCACACCAGGTTATGGGCACTGAAGCTTTCTTT; CDR3aa: CASSPHQVMGTEAFF; d_gene: NA; abundance: NA; v_gene: TRBV7-2; j_gene: TRBJ1-1
CDR3nt: TGTGCCAGCAGCGCCAGTTCGGCGGGGGGGCAAGAGACCCAGTACTTC; CDR3aa: CASSASSAGGQETQYF; d_gene: TRBD2; abundance: NA; v_gene: TRBV7-2; j_gene: TRBJ2-5
CDR3nt: TGTGCCAGCCGACGGGGGGCCCTCTACGAGCAGTACTTC; CDR3aa: CASRRGALYEQYF; d_gene: NA; abundance: NA; v_gene: TRBV6-5; j_gene: TRBJ2-7
CDR3nt: TGTGCCAGCAGCTTAGGCTGGCCGTACAACGAGCAGTACTTC; CDR3aa: CASSLGWPYNEQYF; d_gene: NA; abundance: once; v_gene: TRBV13; j_gene: TRBJ2-7
CDR3nt: TGCGCCAGCAGCCAAGAATCTGGGGCAGGCAATCAGCCCCAGCATTTT; CDR3aa: CASSQESGAGNQPQHF; d_gene: NA; abundance: few; v_gene: TRBV4-3; j_gene: TRBJ1-5
CDR3nt: TGTGCCAGCAGCTTTCGAGAGCGGGGGGTGGATGAGCAGTTCTTC; CDR3aa: CASSFRERGVDEQFF; d_gene: TRBD2; abundance: NA; v_gene: TRBV7-9; j_gene: TRBJ2-1
CDR3nt: TGTGCCAGCTCACCGGTCCGGGGGAACTATGGCTACACCTTC; CDR3aa: CASSPVRGNYGYTF; d_gene: NA; abundance: NA; v_gene: TRBV18; j_gene: TRBJ1-2
CDR3nt: TGTGCCACCAGCAGAGATAAGCGACATCAGAATCCTGGAAACACCATATATTTT; CDR3aa: CATSRDKRHQNPGNTIYF; d_gene: NA; abundance: NA; v_gene: TRBV15; j_gene: TRBJ1-3
CDR3nt: TGTGCCTGGAGTACAGGGGCGAGTGGTACTGAAGCTTTCTTT; CDR3aa: CAWSTGASGTEAFF; d_gene: TRBD1; abundance: few; v_gene: TRBV30; j_gene: TRBJ1-1
CDR3nt: TGTGCCAGCAGCTCCGGGACACTCGGAAACACCATATATTTT; CDR3aa: CASSSGTLGNTIYF; d_gene: NA; abundance: NA; v_gene: TRBV6-5; j_gene: TRBJ1-3
CDR3nt: TGTGCCAGCAGTCGGGAGGGGGGATCTAACACTGAAGCTTTCTTT; CDR3aa: CASSREGGSNTEAFF; d_gene: NA; abundance: few; v_gene: TRBV6-5; j_gene: TRBJ1-1
CDR3nt: TGTGCCAGCAGCGTACGGGGGGTGGATTTGGACTATGGCTACACCTTC; CDR3aa: CASSVRGVDLDYGYTF; d_gene: NA; abundance: NA; v_gene: TRBV9; j_gene: TRBJ1-2
CDR3nt: TGTGCCAGCAGCTTAGACCCCCTAGCCAATTACACCCCTGAGCAGTTCTTC; CDR3aa: CASSLDPLANYTPEQFF; d_gene: NA; abundance: NA; v_gene: TRBV13; j_gene: TRBJ2-1
CDR3nt: TGTGCCAGTAGTATTGGGCGCCTGGGGAGGTTGGGTGAAGCTTTCTTT; CDR3aa: CASSIGRLGRLGEAFF; d_gene: NA; abundance: NA; v_gene: TRBV19; j_gene: TRBJ1-1
CDR3nt: TGTGCCAGCTCACGCGGGGAAGGCACTGAAGCTTTCTTT; CDR3aa: CASSRGEGTEAFF; d_gene: NA; abundance: few; v_gene: TRBV18; j_gene: TRBJ1-1
CDR3nt: TGCGCCAGCAGCTTCGCAGAGAACACTGAAGCTTTCTTT; CDR3aa: CASSFAENTEAFF; d_gene: NA; abundance: NA; v_gene: TRBV5-1; j_gene: TRBJ1-1
CDR3nt: TGTGCCAGCTCACCTCTGACATCAGATAAACCCTACGAGCAGTACTTC; CDR3aa: CASSPLTSDKPYEQYF; d_gene: NA; abundance: NA; v_gene: TRBV18; j_gene: TRBJ2-7
CDR3nt: TGTGCCAGCAGCCAAGATCACGCCAGTCAGCAGTTCTTC; CDR3aa: CASSQDHASQQFF; d_gene: NA; abundance: once; v_gene: TRBV14; j_gene: TRBJ2-1
CDR3nt: TGTGCCAGTACTAGCCAAGACACTGAAGCTTTCTTT; CDR3aa: CASTSQDTEAFF; d_gene: NA; abundance: NA; v_gene: TRBV19; j_gene: TRBJ1-1
CDR3nt: TGTGCCAGCTCTCATCCCGACTATGGCTACACCTTC; CDR3aa: CASSHPDYGYTF; d_gene: NA; abundance: NA; v_gene: TRBV6-5; j_gene: TRBJ1-2
CDR3nt: TGTGCCAGCAGCTTGGATGGGGGCGAAAAACTGTTTTTT; CDR3aa: CASSLDGGEKLFF; d_gene: NA; abundance: NA; v_gene: TRBV5-4; j_gene: TRBJ1-4
CDR3nt: TGTGCCAGCAACAGGGGTTCTGGAAACACCATATATTTT; CDR3aa: CASNRGSGNTIYF; d_gene: TRBD1; abundance: NA; v_gene: TRBV19; j_gene: TRBJ1-3
CDR3nt: TGTGCCAGCAGCTCCCCTCAGGGACAGGGGAACACTGAAGCTTTCTTT; CDR3aa: CASSSPQGQGNTEAFF; d_gene: TRBD1; abundance: NA; v_gene: TRBV7-9; j_gene: TRBJ1-1
CDR3nt: TGTGCCAGTAGTCCCTCCCGATGGGGGACCGTCGCCTCTGGAAACACCATATATTTT; CDR3aa: CASSPSRWGTVASGNTIYF; d_gene: NA; abundance: NA; v_gene: TRBV19; j_gene: TRBJ1-3
CDR3nt: TGTGCCACCACCGAGCGGAGAGGGGAAGATACGCAGTATTTT; CDR3aa: CATTERRGEDTQYF; d_gene: NA; abundance: NA; v_gene: TRBV15; j_gene: TRBJ2-3
CDR3nt: TGTGCCAGCAGCTTAGTCCAGGGGAGGACTGAAGCTTTCTTT; CDR3aa: CASSLVQGRTEAFF; d_gene: NA; abundance: NA; v_gene: TRBV7-2; j_gene: TRBJ1-1
CDR3nt: TGTGCCAGCAGCCGACCAGACGGAGCTGAAGCTTTCTTT; CDR3aa: CASSRPDGAEAFF; d_gene: NA; abundance: NA; v_gene: TRBV11-2; j_gene: TRBJ1-1
CDR3nt: TGCGCCAGCAGCGTGGACAGTCCCAATAATCAGCCCCAGCATTTT; CDR3aa: CASSVDSPNNQPQHF; d_gene: NA; abundance: once; v_gene: TRBV5-1; j_gene: TRBJ1-5
CDR3nt: TGCAGCGTAAGGGACGGCCGGGAAGTAGAGTTCTTC; CDR3aa: CSVRDGREVEFF; d_gene: NA; abundance: NA; v_gene: TRBV29-1; j_gene: TRBJ2-1
CDR3nt: TGTGCCACCCTGACCTCTAACTATGGCTACACCTTC; CDR3aa: CATLTSNYGYTF; d_gene: NA; abundance: NA; v_gene: TRBV6-5; j_gene: TRBJ1-2
CDR3nt: TGTGCCAGCAGCGTAGCTCAAGAGACCCAGTACTTC; CDR3aa: CASSVAQETQYF; d_gene: NA; abundance: NA; v_gene: TRBV9; j_gene: TRBJ2-5
CDR3nt: TGCGCCAGCAGCTCAAGCGGGGTACTCTACGAGCAGTACTTC; CDR3aa: CASSSSGVLYEQYF; d_gene: TRBD2; abundance: few; v_gene: TRBV5-1; j_gene: TRBJ2-7
CDR3nt: TGTGCCAGCAGTTCGACGCGGGGCGGGGTTGAAGCTTTCTTT; CDR3aa: CASSSTRGGVEAFF; d_gene: NA; abundance: NA; v_gene: TRBV28; j_gene: TRBJ1-1
CDR3nt: TGTGCCAGCAGTTTTAATGCCCGCTACGAGCAGTACTTC; CDR3aa: CASSFNARYEQYF; d_gene: NA; abundance: few; v_gene: TRBV27; j_gene: TRBJ2-7
CDR3nt: TGTGCCAGCAGTAACGTTAATGAAAAACTGTTTTTT; CDR3aa: CASSNVNEKLFF; d_gene: NA; abundance: NA; v_gene: TRBV6-5; j_gene: TRBJ1-4
CDR3nt: TGCGCCATCTTCCCTGAGCTACTAGATAGCGGGGGGCCCTACACAGATACGCAGTATTTT; CDR3aa: CAIFPELLDSGGPYTDTQYF; d_gene: TRBD2; abundance: NA; v_gene: TRBV4-3; j_gene: TRBJ2-3
CDR3nt: TGTGCCAGCAGTTACCAGCTTAATTCACCCCTCCACTTT; CDR3aa: CASSYQLNSPLHF; d_gene: NA; abundance: NA; v_gene: TRBV6-2/TRBV6-3; j_gene: TRBJ1-6
CDR3nt: TGTGCCAGCAGTTCCGAGACAGGGGGATGGGAGACCCAGTACTTC; CDR3aa: CASSSETGGWETQYF; d_gene: TRBD1; abundance: once; v_gene: TRBV6-5; j_gene: TRBJ2-5
CDR3nt: TGTGCCAGCAGGCGCCGCCCCGATAGCAATCAGCCCCAGCATTTT; CDR3aa: CASRRRPDSNQPQHF; d_gene: NA; abundance: NA; v_gene: TRBV27; j_gene: TRBJ1-5
CDR3nt: TGTGCCATCAGTGATCGGGGGGAGGACAGTGTCTATGGCTACACCTTC; CDR3aa: CAISDRGEDSVYGYTF; d_gene: NA; abundance: NA; v_gene: TRBV10-3; j_gene: TRBJ1-2
CDR3nt: TGCGCCAGCAGCCCGGCAGGGGGACAGGGTAACACTGAAGCTTTCTTT; CDR3aa: CASSPAGGQGNTEAFF; d_gene: TRBD1; abundance: once; v_gene: TRBV5-1; j_gene: TRBJ1-1
CDR3nt: TGTGCCAGCAGTCTCAGGGGGACAATTGGGACCCAGTACTTC; CDR3aa: CASSLRGTIGTQYF; d_gene: TRBD1; abundance: NA; v_gene: TRBV2; j_gene: TRBJ2-5
CDR3nt: TGTGCCAGCAGCTCTTTATACCCGGGACAGGATAATGAAAAACTGTTTTTT; CDR3aa: CASSSLYPGQDNEKLFF; d_gene: TRBD1; abundance: NA; v_gene: TRBV7-9; j_gene: TRBJ1-4
CDR3nt: TGTGCCATCAGTGGAAGGACTAGCGGAACCTACGAGCAGTACTTC; CDR3aa: CAISGRTSGTYEQYF; d_gene: TRBD2; abundance: NA; v_gene: TRBV10-3; j_gene: TRBJ2-7
CDR3nt: TGTGCCAGCAGAGCGGGAGGCCTCACAGATACGCAGTATTTT; CDR3aa: CASRAGGLTDTQYF; d_gene: TRBD2; abundance: NA; v_gene: TRBV27; j_gene: TRBJ2-3
CDR3nt: TGTGCCAGTTCACGACAGGGGAATCACAATGAGCAGTTCTTC; CDR3aa: CASSRQGNHNEQFF; d_gene: TRBD1; abundance: NA; v_gene: TRBV6-5; j_gene: TRBJ2-1
CDR3nt: TGTGCTAGTGGTTTGGTAGAGCCCCAGCATTTT; CDR3aa: CASGLVEPQHF; d_gene: NA; abundance: NA; v_gene: TRBV12-5; j_gene: TRBJ1-5